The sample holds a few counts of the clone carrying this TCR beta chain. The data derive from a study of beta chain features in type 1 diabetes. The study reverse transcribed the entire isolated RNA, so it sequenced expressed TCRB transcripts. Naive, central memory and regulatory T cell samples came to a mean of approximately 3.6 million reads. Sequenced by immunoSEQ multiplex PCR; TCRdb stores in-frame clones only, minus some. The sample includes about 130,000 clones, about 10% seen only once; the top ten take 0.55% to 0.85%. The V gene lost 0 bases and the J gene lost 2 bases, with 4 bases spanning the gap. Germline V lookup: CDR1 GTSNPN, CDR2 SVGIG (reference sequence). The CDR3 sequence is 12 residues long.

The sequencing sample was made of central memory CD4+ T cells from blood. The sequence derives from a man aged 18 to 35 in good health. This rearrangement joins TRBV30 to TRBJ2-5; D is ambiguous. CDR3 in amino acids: CAWSVQQETQYF. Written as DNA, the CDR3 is TGTGCCTGGAGTGTCCAGCAAGAGACCCAGTACTTC.